These 4 T cell receptor beta chains originate from one sample sequenced in a study of blood T cell repertoires in COVID-19. Produced via immunoSEQ multiplex PCR; TCRdb's table is partial and in-frame only. The sample consists of a few hundred thousand clones, about 83% of them appearing once. The sequencing sample was made of PBMCs or T cells enriched from blood (not recorded which). These receptors were collected from a woman between 50 and 59 years old who had recovered from COVID-19.

In its sample, this clone was seen once. The chain has TRBV2 and TRBJ1-5; 9 bases fit TRBD1. V gave up 2 bases and J gave up 4 bases; unmatched junction bases: 6. Germline CDR1 reads SNHLY; CDR2 reads FYNNEI. The CDR3 covers 16 residues. The CDR3 sequence: CASSELGTGSNQPQHF. The CDR3 nucleotides read TGTGCCAGCAGTGAATTAGGGACAGGGTCTAATCAGCCCCAGCATTTT.

The chain uses TRBV5-6 and TRBJ1-5; TRBD1 might be the D (5 bases). The CDR3 totals 13 residues. The V gene lost 3 bases and the J gene lost 5 bases, with 9 bases spanning the gap. CDR1 SGHDT and CDR2 YYEEEE come from the germline V gene. Here the CDR3 DNA reads TGTGCCAGCAGCTGGGGGGAACATCAGCCCCAGCATTTT. Amino acids: CASSWGEHQPQHF. Using reference TRBV5-6 and TRBJ1-5 for the parts outside the CDR3, the full variable domain is DAGVTQSPTHLIKTRGQQVTLRCSPKSGHDTVSWYQQALGQGPQFIFQYYEEEERQRGNFPDRFSGHQFPNYSSELNVNALLLGDSALYLCASSWGEHQPQHFGDGTRLSIL.

This chain links TRBV3-1 (or the pseudogene TRBV3-2) with TRBJ1-2; the D is unclear. The CDR3 consists of 18 residues. The V gene lost 1 base and the J gene lost 0 bases, with 18 bases spanning the gap. The germline V gene has CDR1 LGHDT and CDR2 YNNKEL (reference sequence). DNA for the CDR3: TGTGCCAGCAGCCAAGTCTGGAAGCCGACTTATGCTAACTATGGCTACACCTTC. It encodes CASSQVWKPTYANYGYTF.

This chain uses TRBV5-5 with TRBJ1-5; 7 bases align to TRBD1. Germline V gene sequence: CDR1 SGHKS, CDR2 YYEKEE (reference sequence). The trim removed 2 bases at V and 1 base at J, leaving 6 bases unmatched. The CDR3 covers 16 residues. For the CDR3, the DNA is TGTGCCAGCAGCTTACAGGGGTACCTAAGCAATCAGCCCCAGCATTTT. Translation: CASSLQGYLSNQPQHF.